This T cell receptor (beta chain) stems from a study of CD8+ T cells in alopecia areata. As the sequencing template, cDNA was produced by extracting RNA and reverse transcribing it. Measured with immunoSEQ multiplex PCR; TCRdb has only the in-frame clones, and not every one. The sample includes about 30,000 clones, less than 65% of them seen just once. Per the germline V gene, CDR1 is MNHEY and CDR2 is SMNVEV (reference sequence). V shed 5 bases, J shed 4 bases, and the junction held 9 bases outside the gene matches. The CDR3 length is 15 residues. Sequencing input: NKG2D-high CD8+ T cells sorted from blood. This clonotype was sampled from a human donor with alopecia areata. The V call is TRBV27, the J call TRBJ2-7; 9 nucleotides align to TRBD1. This CDR3 reads CASSLGRTGVYEQYF. The CDR3 region has the DNA TGTGCCAGCAGTCTTGGACGGACAGGGGTGTACGAGCAGTACTTC.